This T cell receptor (beta chain) is from a study of blood T cell repertoires in COVID-19. This clone came up once. Source study methods: From reference gene primer amplification, estimates of nucleated cell counts were derived. Generated by immunoSEQ multiplex PCR, the TCRdb table keeps only in-frame clones and is missing some. V, J and clone size reflect that table, while D and trimming were determined from the DNA. The table has about 210,000 clones, over 75% seen once. Clinical history reported by participants formed the basis on which cohorts were assigned. The source of this sequence is a man aged 25 to 40 with acute COVID-19. Sequencing was done on a sample of PBMCs or T cells enriched from blood (not recorded which).

CDR3 in DNA: TGTGCCAGCAGAAATACAGGGGGCACCAATCAGCCCCAGCATTTT. It is translated as CASRNTGGTNQPQHF. V is TRBV28 and J is TRBJ1-5; 9 positions agree with TRBD1. This CDR3 region has 15 residues. V lost 6 bases to trimming and J lost 3 bases; unmatched junction nucleotides: 6. Germline assignment: CDR1 MDHEN and CDR2 SYDVKM.